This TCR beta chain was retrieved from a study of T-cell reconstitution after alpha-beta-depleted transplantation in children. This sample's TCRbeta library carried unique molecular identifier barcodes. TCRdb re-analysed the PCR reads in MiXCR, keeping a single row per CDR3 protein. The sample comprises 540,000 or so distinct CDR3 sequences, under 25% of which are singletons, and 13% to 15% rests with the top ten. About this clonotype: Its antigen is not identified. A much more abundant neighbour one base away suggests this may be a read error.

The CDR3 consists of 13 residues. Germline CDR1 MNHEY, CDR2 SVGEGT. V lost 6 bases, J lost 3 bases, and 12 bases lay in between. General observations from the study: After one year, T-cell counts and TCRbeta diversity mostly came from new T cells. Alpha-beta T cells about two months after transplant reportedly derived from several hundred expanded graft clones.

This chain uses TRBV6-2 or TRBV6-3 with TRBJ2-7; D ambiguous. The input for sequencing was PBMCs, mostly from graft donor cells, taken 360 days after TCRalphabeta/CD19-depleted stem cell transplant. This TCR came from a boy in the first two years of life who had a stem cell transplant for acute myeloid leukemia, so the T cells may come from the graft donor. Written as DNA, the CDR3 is TGTGCCAGCAGCCACAAAATCCGCTACGAGCAGTACGTC. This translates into CASSHKIRYEQYV.